The 9 T cell receptor beta chains below come from one sample, sequenced in a study of blood T cell repertoires in COVID-19. The protocol was immunoSEQ multiplex PCR, while the TCRdb copy is restricted to in-frame clones and leaves out a portion. Here the sample spans 200,000 to 250,000 clones, about 84% being singletons. The specimen was PBMCs or T cells enriched from blood (not recorded which). The source is a man aged 55 to 69 who had recovered from COVID-19.

This chain links TRBV7-8 with TRBJ1-1; 8 nucleotides align to TRBD1. Trimming removed 3 bases from V and 8 bases from J; junction bases left unmatched: 5. Germline CDR1 and CDR2: SGHVS and FQNEAQ. The CDR3 contains 13 residues. CDR3 coding DNA: TGTGCCAGCAGCTTCAGGGGGCTAGGAGAAGCTTTCTTT. Translating gives CASSFRGLGEAFF.

The V and J genes are TRBV3-1 (or the pseudogene TRBV3-2) and TRBJ2-5; 9 nucleotides align to TRBD1. Germline trimming cut 8 bases from V and 3 bases from J; bases unmatched to any gene: 4. Germline CDR1 is LGHDT and CDR2 is YNNKEL (reference sequence). CDR3 length: 13 residues. CDR3 residues: CASGRQGEETQYF. CDR3 DNA sequence: TGTGCCAGCGGACGACAGGGGGAAGAGACCCAGTACTTC.

The chain is built from TRBV5-1 and TRBJ2-1; D remains unclear. The CDR3 runs to 14 residues. V was pared by 1 base and J by 0 bases, with 5 bases between. Germline CDR1 and CDR2: SGHRS and YFSETQ. The CDR3: CASSLLSSYNEQFF. DNA for the CDR3: TGCGCCAGCAGCTTGCTGAGCTCCTACAATGAGCAGTTCTTC.

The chain recombines TRBV5-1 with TRBJ1-2; D is perhaps TRBD1 (5 bases). Germline values: CDR1 SGHRS, CDR2 YFSETQ. Trimming removed 5 bases at V and 4 bases at J, with 12 bases between. CDR3 size: 13 residues. The CDR3 loop is CASSKGLGYGYTF. Written as DNA, the CDR3 is TGCGCCAGCAGTAAGGGACTGGGCTATGGCTACACCTTC.

V usage is TRBV12-3 or TRBV12-4 and J usage is TRBJ1-1; D remains ambiguous. Trimming left V 3 bases short and J 10 bases short, with 12 bases between. The CDR3 loop spans 12 amino acids. In DNA, the CDR3 is TGTGCCAGCAGTTTGGGAGGGTTTGTAGCTTTCTTT. Translating it yields CASSLGGFVAFF.

The rearrangement joins TRBV3-1 (or the pseudogene TRBV3-2) to TRBJ2-1; no definite D call. The CDR3 has 13 amino acids. V was pared by 4 bases and J by 8 bases, with 12 bases between. CDR1 is LGHDT and CDR2 is YNNKEL in the germline V gene (reference sequence). This CDR3 reads CASSRADSDEQFF. CDR3 nucleotide sequence: TGTGCCAGCAGCCGCGCCGACTCGGATGAGCAGTTCTTC.

The chain combines TRBV6-2 or TRBV6-3 with TRBJ2-1, with 10 bases that match TRBD1. The CDR3 spans 17 residues. Germline V gene sequence: CDR1 MNHEY, CDR2 SVGEGT. The junction had 7 bases not matched to a gene; V was cut back by 0 bases and J by 5 bases. Here the CDR3 reads CASSYSSRDRGNNEQFF. The CDR3 nucleotides are TGTGCCAGCAGTTACTCGAGTAGGGACAGGGGCAACAATGAGCAGTTCTTC.

The chain uses TRBV7-2 and TRBJ2-5; possible D gene TRBD1, 5 bases. CDR1 and CDR2 from the germline V gene are SGHTA and FQGNSA. Trimming took 3 bases from V and 3 from J, leaving 11 bases between them. CDR3 length: 14 amino acids. The CDR3 nucleotides read TGTGCCAGCAGCTTCGTTCCCAGGGAAGAGACCCAGTACTTC. Amino acid sequence: CASSFVPREETQYF.

The V call is TRBV7-2, the J call TRBJ1-3, with D unresolved. The CDR3 extends over 16 amino acids. V was trimmed by 6 bases and J by 0 bases, leaving 15 bases between them. CDR1 SGHTA and CDR2 FQGNSA come from the germline V gene. The CDR3 nucleotides are TGTGCCAGCAGATTTAGTGGCGGAAACTCTGGAAACACCATATATTTT. It encodes CASRFSGGNSGNTIYF.